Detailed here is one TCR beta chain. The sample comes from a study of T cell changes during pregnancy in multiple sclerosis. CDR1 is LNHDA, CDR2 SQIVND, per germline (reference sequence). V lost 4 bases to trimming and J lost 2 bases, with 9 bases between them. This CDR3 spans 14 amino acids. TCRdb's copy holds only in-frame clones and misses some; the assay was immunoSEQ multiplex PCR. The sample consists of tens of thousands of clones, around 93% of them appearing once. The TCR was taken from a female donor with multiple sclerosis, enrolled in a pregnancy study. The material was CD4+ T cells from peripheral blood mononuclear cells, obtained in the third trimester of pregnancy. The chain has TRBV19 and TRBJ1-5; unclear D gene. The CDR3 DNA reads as TGTGCCAGTAGTAGGCGGGAGGGCAATCAGCCCCAGCATTTT. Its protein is CASSRREGNQPQHF.